The entry below describes one TCR beta chain. The repertoire was sequenced with immunoSEQ multiplex PCR; TCRdb's copy has only in-frame clones and lacks some. The sample includes roughly 76,000 clones, about 79% seen only once; the top ten take 1.1%. This specimen comes from a study of OX40 agonist ivuxolimab in advanced cancers. From germline, CDR1 is SGHNT and CDR2 YYREEE (reference sequence). The CDR3 extends over 17 amino acids. Trimming removed 0 bases from V and 0 bases from J; junction bases left unmatched: 4. The sequenced sample was CD4+ or CD8+ T cells sorted from blood, obtained in a trial of the OX40 agonist ivuxolimab. This TCR was sampled from an adult with an advanced solid tumor such as melanoma, head and neck, liver or kidney cancer. V is TRBV5-4 and J is TRBJ1-5; TRBD1 agrees at 9 bases. The CDR3 loop is CASSLGGTGFSNQPQHF. CDR3 nucleotides: TGTGCCAGCAGCTTGGGCGGGACAGGGTTTAGCAATCAGCCCCAGCATTTT.